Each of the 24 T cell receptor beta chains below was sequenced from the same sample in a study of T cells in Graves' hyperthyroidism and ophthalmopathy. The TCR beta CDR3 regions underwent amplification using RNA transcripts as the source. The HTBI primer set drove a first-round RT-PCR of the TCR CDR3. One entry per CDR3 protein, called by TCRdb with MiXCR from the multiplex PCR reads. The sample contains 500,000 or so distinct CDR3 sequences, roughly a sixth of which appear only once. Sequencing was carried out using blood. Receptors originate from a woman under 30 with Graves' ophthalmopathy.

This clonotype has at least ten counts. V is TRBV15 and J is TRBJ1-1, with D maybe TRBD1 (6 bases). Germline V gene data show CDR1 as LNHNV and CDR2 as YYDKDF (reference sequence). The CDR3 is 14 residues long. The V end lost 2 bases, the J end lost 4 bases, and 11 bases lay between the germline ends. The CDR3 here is CATSRIRGSTEAFF. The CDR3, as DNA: TGTGCCACCAGCAGAATAAGGGGGAGCACTGAAGCTTTCTTT.

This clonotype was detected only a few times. In nucleotides, the CDR3 is TGCAGCGTTGCTATAGGGATGAACACTGAAGCTTTCTTT. Amino acid sequence: CSVAIGMNTEAFF. The V gene is TRBV29-1, the J gene TRBJ1-1; D unresolved. CDR1 SQVTM and CDR2 ANQGSEA come from the germline V gene. The CDR3 consists of 13 residues. Trimming took off 4 bases at V and 0 bases at J, with 9 bases between the two ends.

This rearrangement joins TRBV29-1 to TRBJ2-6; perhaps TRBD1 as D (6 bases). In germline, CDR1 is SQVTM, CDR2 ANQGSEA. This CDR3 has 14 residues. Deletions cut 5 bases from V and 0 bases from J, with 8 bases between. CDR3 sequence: CSVRGYSGANVLTF. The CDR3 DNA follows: TGCAGCGTTAGGGGGTACTCTGGGGCCAACGTCCTGACTTTC.

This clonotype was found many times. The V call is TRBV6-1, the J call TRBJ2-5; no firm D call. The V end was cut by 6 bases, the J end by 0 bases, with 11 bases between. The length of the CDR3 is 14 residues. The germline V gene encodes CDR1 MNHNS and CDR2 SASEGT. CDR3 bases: TGTGCCAGCAGACGGGCTCAGTACCAAGAGACCCAGTACTTC. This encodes CASRRAQYQETQYF.

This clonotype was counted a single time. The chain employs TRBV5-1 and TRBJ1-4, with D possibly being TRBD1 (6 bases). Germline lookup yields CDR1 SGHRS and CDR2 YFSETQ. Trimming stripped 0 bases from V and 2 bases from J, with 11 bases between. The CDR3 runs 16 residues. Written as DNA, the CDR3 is TGCGCCAGCAGCTTGGTCCCTACAGGGACTAATGAAAAACTGTTTTTT. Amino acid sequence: CASSLVPTGTNEKLFF.

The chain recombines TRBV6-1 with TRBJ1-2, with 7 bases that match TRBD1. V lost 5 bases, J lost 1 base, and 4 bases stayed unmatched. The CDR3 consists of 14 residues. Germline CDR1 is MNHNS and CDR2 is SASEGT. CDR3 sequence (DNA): TGTGCCAGCAGTAGGGACAGCCTTAACTATGGCTACACCTTC. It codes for CASSRDSLNYGYTF.

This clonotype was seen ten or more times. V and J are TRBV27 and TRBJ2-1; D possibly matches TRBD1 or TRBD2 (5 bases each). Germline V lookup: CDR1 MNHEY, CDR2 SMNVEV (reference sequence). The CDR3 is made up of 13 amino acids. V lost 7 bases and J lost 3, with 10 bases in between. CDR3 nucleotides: TGTGCCAGCAATTGGGACGGCTACAATGAGCAGTTCTTC. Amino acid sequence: CASNWDGYNEQFF.

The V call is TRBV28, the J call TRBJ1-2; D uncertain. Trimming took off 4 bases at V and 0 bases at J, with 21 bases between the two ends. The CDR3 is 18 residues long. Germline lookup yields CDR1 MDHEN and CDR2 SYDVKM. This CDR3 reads CASSSGVGTLYSNYGYTF. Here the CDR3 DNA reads TGTGCCAGCAGTTCAGGTGTAGGAACACTCTACTCTAACTATGGCTACACCTTC.

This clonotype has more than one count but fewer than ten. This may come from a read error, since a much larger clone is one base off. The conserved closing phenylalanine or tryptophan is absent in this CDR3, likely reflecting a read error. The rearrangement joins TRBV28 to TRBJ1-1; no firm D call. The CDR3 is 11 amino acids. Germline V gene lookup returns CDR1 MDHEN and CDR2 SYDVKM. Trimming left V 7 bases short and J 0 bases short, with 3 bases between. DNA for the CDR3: TGTGCCAGCATCCTGAACACTGAAGCTTTCTCT. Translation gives CASILNTEAFS.

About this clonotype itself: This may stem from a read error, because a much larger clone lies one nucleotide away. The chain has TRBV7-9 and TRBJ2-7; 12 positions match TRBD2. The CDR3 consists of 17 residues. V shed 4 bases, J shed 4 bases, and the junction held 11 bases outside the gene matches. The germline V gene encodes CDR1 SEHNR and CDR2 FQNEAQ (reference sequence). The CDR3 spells CASSSGPLAGGFYEQYF. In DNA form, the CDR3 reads TGTGCCAGCAGCTCAGGGCCCCTAGCGGGGGGGTTTTACGAGCAGTACTTC.

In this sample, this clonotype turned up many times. For the CDR3, the DNA is TGTGCCAGCAACCTAGGAGGGGGCCAGGGTGAGCAGTTCTTC. Amino acid sequence: CASNLGGGQGEQFF. The V gene is TRBV2, the J gene TRBJ2-1; a weak D match, TRBD1 (7 bases). This CDR3 is 14 amino acids long. Germline lookup yields CDR1 SNHLY and CDR2 FYNNEI. The V end lost 7 bases, the J end lost 9 bases, and 19 bases lay between the germline ends.

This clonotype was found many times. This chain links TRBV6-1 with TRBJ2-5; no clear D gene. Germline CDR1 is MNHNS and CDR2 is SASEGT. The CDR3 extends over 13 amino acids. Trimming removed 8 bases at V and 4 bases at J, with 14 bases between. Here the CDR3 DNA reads TGTGCCAGCGGAAGGGTGGCAGGAGAGACCCAGTACTTC. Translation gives CASGRVAGETQYF.

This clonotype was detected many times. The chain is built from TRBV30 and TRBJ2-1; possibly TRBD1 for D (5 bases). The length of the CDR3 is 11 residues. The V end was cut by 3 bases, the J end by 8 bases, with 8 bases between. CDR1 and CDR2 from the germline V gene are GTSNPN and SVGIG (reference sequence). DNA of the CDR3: TGTGCCTGGAGGACAGTTTATGAGCAGTTCTTC. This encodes CAWRTVYEQFF.

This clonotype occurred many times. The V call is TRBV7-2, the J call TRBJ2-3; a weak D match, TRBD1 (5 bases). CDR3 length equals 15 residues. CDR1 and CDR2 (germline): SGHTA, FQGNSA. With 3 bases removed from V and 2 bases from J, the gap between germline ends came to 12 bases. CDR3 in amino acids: CASSFGQLITDTQYF. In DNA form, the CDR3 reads TGTGCCAGCAGCTTCGGACAACTGATCACAGATACGCAGTATTTT.

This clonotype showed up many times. CDR3 DNA sequence: TGTGCCAGCAGTTTTAATTCCGGGGGATTGGACAATGAGCAGTTCTTC. It is translated as CASSFNSGGLDNEQFF. The chain joins TRBV12-3 or TRBV12-4 to TRBJ2-1, with D tentatively TRBD2 (6 bases). Trimming took off 3 bases at V and 5 bases at J, with 17 bases between the two ends. This CDR3 has 16 residues.

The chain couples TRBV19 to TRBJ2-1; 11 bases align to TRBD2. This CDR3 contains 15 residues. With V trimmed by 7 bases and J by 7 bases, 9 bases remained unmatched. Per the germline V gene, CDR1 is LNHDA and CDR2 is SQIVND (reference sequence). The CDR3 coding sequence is TGTGCCAGTACTCTCATAGCGGGAGGGCCTAATGAGCAGTTCTTC. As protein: CASTLIAGGPNEQFF.

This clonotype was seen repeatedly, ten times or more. Here the CDR3 DNA reads TGTGCCAGCAGTTTTTCGGGGGATACTGAAGCTTTCTTT. It specifies CASSFSGDTEAFF. The chain uses TRBV27 and TRBJ1-1; D possibly corresponds to TRBD1 (5 bases). The CDR3 has 13 amino acids. The V gene's germline CDR1 is MNHEY and CDR2 SMNVEV (reference sequence). Trimming removed 3 bases at V and 5 bases at J, with 10 bases between.

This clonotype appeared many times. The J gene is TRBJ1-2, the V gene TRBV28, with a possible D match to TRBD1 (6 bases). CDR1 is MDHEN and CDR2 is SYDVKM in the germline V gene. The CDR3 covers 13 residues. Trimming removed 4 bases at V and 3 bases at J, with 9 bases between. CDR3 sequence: CASSYRVDYGYTF. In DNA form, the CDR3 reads TGTGCCAGCAGTTACAGGGTGGACTATGGCTACACCTTC.

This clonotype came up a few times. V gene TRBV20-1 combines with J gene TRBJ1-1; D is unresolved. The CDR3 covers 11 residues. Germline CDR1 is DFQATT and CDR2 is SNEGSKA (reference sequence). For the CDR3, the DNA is TGCGAGGCCCGGAAGAACACTGAAGCTTTCTTT. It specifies CEARKNTEAFF.

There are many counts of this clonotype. The CDR3 DNA is TGTGCCAGCAGTTACAGTTTCGGCCCGACGAACACCGGGGAGCTGTTTTTT. Translating gives CASSYSFGPTNTGELFF. The chain recombines TRBV6-6 with TRBJ2-2, with D unresolved. The length of the CDR3 is 17 residues. CDR1 and CDR2 (germline): MNHNY, SVGAGI (reference sequence). Trimming removed 2 bases from V and 0 bases from J, with 13 bases in between.

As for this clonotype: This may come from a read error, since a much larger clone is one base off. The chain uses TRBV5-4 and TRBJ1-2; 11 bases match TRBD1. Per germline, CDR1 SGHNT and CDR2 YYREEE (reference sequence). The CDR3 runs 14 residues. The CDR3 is CASSVGQGDYGCTF. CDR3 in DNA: TGTGCCAGCAGCGTGGGACAGGGGGACTATGGCTGCACCTTC.

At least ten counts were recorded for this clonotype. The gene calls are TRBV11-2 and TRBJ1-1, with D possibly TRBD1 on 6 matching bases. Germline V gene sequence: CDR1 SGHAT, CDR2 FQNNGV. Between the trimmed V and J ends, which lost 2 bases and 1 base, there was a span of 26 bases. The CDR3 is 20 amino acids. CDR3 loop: CASSLYGGGARDNPNTEAFF. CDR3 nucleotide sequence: TGTGCCAGCAGCTTATACGGTGGGGGGGCGCGAGATAACCCGAACACTGAAGCTTTCTTT.

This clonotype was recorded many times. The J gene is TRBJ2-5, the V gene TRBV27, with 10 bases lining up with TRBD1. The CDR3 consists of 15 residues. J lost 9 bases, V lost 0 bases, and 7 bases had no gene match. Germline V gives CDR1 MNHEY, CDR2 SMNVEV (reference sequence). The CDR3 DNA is TGTGCCAGCAGTTTATCGAGGACAGGGGGTCTGTCCCAGTACTTC. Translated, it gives CASSLSRTGGLSQYF.

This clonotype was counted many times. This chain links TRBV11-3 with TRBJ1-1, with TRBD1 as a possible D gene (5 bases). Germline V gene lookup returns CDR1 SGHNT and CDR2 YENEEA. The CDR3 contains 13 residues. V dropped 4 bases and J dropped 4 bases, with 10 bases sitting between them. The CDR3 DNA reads TGTGCCAGCAGCTCTGGCACAGGCACTGAAGCTTTCTTT. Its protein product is CASSSGTGTEAFF.